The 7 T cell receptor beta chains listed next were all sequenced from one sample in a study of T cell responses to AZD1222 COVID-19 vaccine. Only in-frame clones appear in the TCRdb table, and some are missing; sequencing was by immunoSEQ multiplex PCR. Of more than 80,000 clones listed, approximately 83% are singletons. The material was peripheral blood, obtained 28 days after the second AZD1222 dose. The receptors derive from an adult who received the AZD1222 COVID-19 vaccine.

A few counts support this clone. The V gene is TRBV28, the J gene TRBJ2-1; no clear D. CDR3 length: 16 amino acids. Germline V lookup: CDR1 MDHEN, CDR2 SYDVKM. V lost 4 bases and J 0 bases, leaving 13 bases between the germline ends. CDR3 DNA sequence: TGTGCCAGCAGTTCTTTTTCGAGCCTCTCCTACAATGAGCAGTTCTTC. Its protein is CASSSFSSLSYNEQFF.

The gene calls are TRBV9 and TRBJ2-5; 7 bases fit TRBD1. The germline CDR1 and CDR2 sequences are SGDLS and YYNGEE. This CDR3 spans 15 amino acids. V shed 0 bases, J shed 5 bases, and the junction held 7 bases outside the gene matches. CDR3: CASSVVGTAGETQYF. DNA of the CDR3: TGTGCCAGCAGCGTAGTTGGGACAGCAGGGGAGACCCAGTACTTC.

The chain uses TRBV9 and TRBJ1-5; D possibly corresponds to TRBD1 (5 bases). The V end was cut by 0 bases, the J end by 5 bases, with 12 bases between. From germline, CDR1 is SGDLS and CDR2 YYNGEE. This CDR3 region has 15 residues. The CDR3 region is CASSVGGGAYQPQHF. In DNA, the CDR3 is TGTGCCAGCAGCGTAGGTGGAGGGGCATATCAGCCCCAGCATTTT. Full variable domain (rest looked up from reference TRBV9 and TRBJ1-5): DSGVTQTPKHLITATGQRVTLRCSPRSGDLSVYWYQQSLDQGLQFLIQYYNGEERAKGNILERFSAQQFPDLHSELNLSSLELGDSALYFCASSVGGGAYQPQHFGDGTRLSIL.

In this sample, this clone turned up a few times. CDR3 sequence (DNA): TGTGCCAGTAGTAAAGGACTACCGTTTGACTACGAGCAGTACTTC. This translates into CASSKGLPFDYEQYF. The chain carries TRBV19 and TRBJ2-7; possibly TRBD2 for D (6 bases). CDR1 and CDR2 (germline): LNHDA, SQIVND (reference sequence). V shed 4 bases and J shed 3 bases, with 16 bases lying between them. The CDR3 covers 15 residues.

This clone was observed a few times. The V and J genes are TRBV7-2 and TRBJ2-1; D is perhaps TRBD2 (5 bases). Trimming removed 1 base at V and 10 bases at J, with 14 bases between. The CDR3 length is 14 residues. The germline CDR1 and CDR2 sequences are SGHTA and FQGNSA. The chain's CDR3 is CASSLGTGPQEQFF. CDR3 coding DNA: TGTGCCAGCAGCTTAGGGACTGGCCCACAAGAGCAGTTCTTC.

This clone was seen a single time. The CDR3, as DNA: TGTGCCAGCAGCCCCGGACAGGGAAACATTGGCTACACCTTC. It translates to CASSPGQGNIGYTF. The chain couples TRBV3-1 (or the pseudogene TRBV3-2) to TRBJ1-2; TRBD1 agrees at 8 bases. After removal of 4 bases from V and 7 bases from J, the junction contained 8 bases not matched to a gene. Looked up from germline, CDR1 is LGHDT and CDR2 is YNNKEL (reference sequence). The CDR3 extends over 14 amino acids.

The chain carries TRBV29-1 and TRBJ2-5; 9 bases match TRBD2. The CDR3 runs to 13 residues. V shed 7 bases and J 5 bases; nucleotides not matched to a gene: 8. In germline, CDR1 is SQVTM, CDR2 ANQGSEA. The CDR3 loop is CSAAAGGGETQYF. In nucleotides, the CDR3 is TGCAGCGCCGCAGCGGGGGGAGGGGAGACCCAGTACTTC.